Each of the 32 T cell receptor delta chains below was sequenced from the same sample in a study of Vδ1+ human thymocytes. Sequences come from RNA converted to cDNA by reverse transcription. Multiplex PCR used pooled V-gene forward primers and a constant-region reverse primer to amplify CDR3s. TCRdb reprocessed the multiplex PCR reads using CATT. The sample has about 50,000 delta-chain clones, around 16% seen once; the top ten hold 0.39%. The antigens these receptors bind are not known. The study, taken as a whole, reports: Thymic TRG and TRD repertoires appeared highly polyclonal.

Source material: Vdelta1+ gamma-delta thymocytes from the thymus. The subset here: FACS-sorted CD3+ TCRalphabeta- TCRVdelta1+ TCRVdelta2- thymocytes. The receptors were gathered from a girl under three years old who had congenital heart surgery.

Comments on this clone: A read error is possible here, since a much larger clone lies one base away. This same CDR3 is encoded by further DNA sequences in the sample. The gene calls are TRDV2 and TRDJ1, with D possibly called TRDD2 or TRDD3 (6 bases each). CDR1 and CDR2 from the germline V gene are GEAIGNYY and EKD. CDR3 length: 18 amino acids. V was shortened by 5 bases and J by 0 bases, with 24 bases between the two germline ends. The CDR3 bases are TGTGCCTGTGCGTTGGTCCTACAGGCTGGGGAGAACACCGATAAACTCATCTTT. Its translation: CACALVLQAGENTDKLIF.

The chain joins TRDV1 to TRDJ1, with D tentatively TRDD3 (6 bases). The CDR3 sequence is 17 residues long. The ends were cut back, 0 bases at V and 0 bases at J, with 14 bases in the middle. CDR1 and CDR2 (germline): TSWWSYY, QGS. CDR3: CALGELTSGAYTDKLIF. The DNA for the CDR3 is TGTGCTCTTGGGGAACTGACTTCTGGGGCTTACACCGATAAACTCATCTTT.

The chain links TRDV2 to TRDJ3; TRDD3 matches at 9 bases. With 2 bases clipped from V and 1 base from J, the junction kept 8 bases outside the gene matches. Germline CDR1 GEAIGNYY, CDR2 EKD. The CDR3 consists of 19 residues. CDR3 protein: CACDSGGYPWSWDTRQMFF. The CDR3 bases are TGTGCCTGTGACAGTGGGGGATATCCGTGGTCCTGGGACACCCGACAGATGTTTTTC.

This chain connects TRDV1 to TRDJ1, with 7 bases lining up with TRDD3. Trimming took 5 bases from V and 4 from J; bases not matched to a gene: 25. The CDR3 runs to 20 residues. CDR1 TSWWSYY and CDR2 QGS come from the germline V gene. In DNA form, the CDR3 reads TGTGCTCTTGGGCCAACATGGCGGGGGATGCGCCATTTTAGGAACGATAAACTCATCTTT. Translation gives CALGPTWRGMRHFRNDKLIF.

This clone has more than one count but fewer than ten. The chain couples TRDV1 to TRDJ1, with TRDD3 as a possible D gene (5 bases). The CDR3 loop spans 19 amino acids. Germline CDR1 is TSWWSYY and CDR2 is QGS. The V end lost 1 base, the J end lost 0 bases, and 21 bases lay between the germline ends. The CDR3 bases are TGTGCTCTTGGGGAACGGCTGAAGGGGAACGGGGCCTACACCGATAAACTCATCTTT. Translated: CALGERLKGNGAYTDKLIF.

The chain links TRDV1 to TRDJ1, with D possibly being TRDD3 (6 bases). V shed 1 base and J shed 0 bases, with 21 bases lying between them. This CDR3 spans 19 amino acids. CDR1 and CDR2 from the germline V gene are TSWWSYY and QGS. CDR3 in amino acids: CALGEPLRCWGRYTDKLIF. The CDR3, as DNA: TGTGCTCTTGGGGAACCCCTACGCTGCTGGGGACGGTACACCGATAAACTCATCTTT.

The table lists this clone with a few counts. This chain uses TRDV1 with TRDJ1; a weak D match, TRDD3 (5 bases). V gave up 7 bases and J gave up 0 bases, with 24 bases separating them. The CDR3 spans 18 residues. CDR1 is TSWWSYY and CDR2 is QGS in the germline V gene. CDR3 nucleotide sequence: TGTGCTCTTGTAGGGCGCGAGGGGGCTGCCCCGTACACCGATAAACTCATCTTT. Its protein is CALVGREGAAPYTDKLIF.

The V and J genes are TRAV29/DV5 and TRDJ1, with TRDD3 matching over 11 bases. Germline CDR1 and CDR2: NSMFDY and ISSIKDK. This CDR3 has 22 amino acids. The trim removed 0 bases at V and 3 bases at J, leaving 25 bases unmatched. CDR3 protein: CAASVIPESPILGDREADKLIF. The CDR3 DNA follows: TGTGCAGCAAGCGTAATTCCTGAGAGCCCAATACTGGGGGATAGAGAAGCCGATAAACTCATCTTT.

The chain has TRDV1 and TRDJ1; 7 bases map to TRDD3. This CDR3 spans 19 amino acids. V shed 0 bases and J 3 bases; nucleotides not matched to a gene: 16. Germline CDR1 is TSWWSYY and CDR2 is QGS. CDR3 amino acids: CALGELRPLLGMYSDKLIF. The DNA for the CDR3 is TGTGCTCTTGGGGAACTAAGGCCCTTACTGGGGATGTACTCCGATAAACTCATCTTT.

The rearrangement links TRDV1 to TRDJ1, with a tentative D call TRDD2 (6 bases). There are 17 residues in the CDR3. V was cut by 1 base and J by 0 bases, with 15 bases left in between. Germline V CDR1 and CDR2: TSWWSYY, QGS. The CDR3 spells CALGERPSHMYTDKLIF. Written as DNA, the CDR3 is TGTGCTCTTGGGGAACGACCTTCCCACATGTACACCGATAAACTCATCTTT.

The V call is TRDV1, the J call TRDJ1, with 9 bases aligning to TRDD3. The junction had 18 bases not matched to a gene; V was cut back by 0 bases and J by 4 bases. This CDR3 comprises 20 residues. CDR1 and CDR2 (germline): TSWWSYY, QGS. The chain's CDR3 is CALGELIQGDTPFPSDKLIF. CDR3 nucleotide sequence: TGTGCTCTTGGGGAACTTATACAAGGGGATACGCCCTTCCCCAGCGATAAACTCATCTTT.

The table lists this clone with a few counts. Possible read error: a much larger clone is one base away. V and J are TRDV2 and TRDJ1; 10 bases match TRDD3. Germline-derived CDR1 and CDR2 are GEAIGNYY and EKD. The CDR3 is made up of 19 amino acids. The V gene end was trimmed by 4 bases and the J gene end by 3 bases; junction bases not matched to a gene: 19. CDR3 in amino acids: CACEGSRLGDGMCSDKLIF. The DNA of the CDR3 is TGTGCCTGTGAAGGGAGTCGACTGGGGGATGGAATGTGCTCCGATAAACTCATCTTT.

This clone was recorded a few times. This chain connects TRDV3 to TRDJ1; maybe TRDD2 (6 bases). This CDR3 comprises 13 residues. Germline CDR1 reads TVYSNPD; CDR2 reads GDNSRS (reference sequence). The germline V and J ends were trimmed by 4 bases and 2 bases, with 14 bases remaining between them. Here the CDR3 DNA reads TGTGCCTGGCCTTCCACCACGACCGATAAACTCATCTTT. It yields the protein CAWPSTTTDKLIF. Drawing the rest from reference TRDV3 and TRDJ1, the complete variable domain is CDKVTQSSPDQTVASGSEVVLLCTYDTVYSNPDLFWYRIRPDYSFQFVFYGDNSRSEGADFTQGRFSVKHILTQKAFHLVISPVRTEDSATYYCAWPSTTTDKLIFGKGTRVTVEP.

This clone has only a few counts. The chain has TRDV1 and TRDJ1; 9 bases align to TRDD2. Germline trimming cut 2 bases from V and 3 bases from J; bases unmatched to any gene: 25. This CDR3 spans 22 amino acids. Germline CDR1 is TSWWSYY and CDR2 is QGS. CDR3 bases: TGTGCTCTTGGGGAAGCCCAGCCTTCCTACGAGTGGGGGCCCCTCTTTCCCGATAAACTCATCTTT. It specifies CALGEAQPSYEWGPLFPDKLIF.

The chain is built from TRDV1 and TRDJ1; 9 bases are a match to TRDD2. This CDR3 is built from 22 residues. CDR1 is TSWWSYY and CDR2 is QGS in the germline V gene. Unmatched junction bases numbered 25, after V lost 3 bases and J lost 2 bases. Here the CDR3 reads CALGDHGLPTGGAWSGTDKLIF. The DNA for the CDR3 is TGTGCTCTTGGGGACCACGGCCTTCCTACAGGCGGGGCCTGGAGCGGTACCGATAAACTCATCTTT.

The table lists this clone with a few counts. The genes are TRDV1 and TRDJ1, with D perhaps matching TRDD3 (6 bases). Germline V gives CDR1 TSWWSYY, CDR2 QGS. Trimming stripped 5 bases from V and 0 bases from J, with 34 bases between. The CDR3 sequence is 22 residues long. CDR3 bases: TGTGCTCTTGGGAAAAAGGCACGTCTTCCCGCGCCCTACTGGGCGTACACCGATAAACTCATCTTT. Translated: CALGKKARLPAPYWAYTDKLIF.

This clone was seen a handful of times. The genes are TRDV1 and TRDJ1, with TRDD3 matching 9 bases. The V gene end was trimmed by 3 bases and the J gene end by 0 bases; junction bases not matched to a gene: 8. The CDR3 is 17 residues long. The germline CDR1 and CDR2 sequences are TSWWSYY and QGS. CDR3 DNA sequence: TGTGCTCTTGGGGAGCGAGCCGGGGGATACTACACCGATAAACTCATCTTT. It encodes CALGERAGGYYTDKLIF.

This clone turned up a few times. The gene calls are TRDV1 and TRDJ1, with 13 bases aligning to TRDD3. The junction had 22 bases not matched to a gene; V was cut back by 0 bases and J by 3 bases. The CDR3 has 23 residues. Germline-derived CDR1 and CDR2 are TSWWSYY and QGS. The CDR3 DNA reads TGTGCTCTTGGGGAACTAAGGACGCTAGTACTGGGGGATACGCGAGTGATCTCCGATAAACTCATCTTT. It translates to CALGELRTLVLGDTRVISDKLIF.

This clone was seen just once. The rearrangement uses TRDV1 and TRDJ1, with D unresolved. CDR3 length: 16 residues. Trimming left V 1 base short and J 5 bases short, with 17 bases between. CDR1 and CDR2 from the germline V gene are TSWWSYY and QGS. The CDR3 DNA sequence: TGTGCTCTTGGGGAACAAGGCATCGTCGAGTCTGATAAACTCATCTTT. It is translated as CALGEQGIVESDKLIF.

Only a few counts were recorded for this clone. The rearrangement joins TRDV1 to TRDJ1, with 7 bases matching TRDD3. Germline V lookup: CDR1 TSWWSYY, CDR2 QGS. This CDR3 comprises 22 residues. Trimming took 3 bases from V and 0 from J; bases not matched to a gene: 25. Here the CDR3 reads CALGEIALLLTGDKWNTDKLIF. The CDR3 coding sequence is TGTGCTCTTGGGGAGATAGCCCTCCTCCTAACTGGGGATAAATGGAACACCGATAAACTCATCTTT.

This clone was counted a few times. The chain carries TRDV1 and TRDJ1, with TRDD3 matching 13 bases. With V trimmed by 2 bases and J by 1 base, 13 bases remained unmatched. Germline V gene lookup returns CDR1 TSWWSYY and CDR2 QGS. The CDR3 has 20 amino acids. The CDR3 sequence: CALGELALRLGDTVTDKLIF. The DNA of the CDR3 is TGTGCTCTTGGGGAATTAGCCCTACGACTGGGGGATACGGTCACCGATAAACTCATCTTT.

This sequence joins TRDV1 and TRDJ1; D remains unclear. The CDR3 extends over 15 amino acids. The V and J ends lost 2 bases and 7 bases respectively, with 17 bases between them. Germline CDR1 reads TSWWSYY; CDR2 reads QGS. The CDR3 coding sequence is TGTGCTCTTGGGGAAAAAAATTCACATCGAACTAAACTCATCTTT. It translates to CALGEKNSHRTKLIF.

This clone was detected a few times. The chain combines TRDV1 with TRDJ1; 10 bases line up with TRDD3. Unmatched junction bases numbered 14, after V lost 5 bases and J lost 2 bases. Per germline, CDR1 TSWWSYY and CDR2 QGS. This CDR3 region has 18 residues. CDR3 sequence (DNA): TGTGCTCTTGGGAATCTTATATTCGGGGGATACGCAACCGATAAACTCATCTTT. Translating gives CALGNLIFGGYATDKLIF.

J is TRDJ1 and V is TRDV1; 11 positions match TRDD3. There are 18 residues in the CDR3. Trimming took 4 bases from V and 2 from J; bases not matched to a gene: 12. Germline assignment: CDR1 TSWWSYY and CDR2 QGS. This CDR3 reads CALGAGGYWGIETDKLIF. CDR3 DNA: TGTGCTCTTGGGGCCGGAGGATACTGGGGGATAGAAACCGATAAACTCATCTTT.

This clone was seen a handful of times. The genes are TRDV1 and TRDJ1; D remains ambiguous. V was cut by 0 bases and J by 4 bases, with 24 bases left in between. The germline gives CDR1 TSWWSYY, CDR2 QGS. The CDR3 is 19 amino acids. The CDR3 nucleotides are TGTGCTCTTGGGGAACTGTCCTCCCCTCAATGGATTCTTGGCGATAAACTCATCTTT. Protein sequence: CALGELSSPQWILGDKLIF.

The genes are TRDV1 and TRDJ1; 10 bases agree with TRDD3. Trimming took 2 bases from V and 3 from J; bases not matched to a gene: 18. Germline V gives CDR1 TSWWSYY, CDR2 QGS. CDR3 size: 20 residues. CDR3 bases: TGTGCTCTTGGGGAAATCCATCTTTCCGCGACTGGGGGATTTCCCGATAAACTCATCTTT. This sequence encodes CALGEIHLSATGGFPDKLIF.

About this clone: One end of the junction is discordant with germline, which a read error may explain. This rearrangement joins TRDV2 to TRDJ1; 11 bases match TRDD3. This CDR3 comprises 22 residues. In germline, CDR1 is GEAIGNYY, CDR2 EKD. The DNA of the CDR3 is TGTGCCTGTGACACCGACTTCTTAGCAAAATTGGGGGATACGCTGGGGGCCGATAAACTCATCTTC. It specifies CACDTDFLAKLGDTLGADKLIF.

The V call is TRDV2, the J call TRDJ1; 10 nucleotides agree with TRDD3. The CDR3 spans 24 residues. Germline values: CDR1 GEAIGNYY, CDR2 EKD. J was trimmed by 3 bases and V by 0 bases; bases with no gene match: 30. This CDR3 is CACDTTGRTGGFSNLPPEPDKLIF. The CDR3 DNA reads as TGTGCCTGTGACACCACCGGGCGGACTGGGGGATTTTCAAACCTCCCTCCCGAACCCGATAAACTCATCTTT.

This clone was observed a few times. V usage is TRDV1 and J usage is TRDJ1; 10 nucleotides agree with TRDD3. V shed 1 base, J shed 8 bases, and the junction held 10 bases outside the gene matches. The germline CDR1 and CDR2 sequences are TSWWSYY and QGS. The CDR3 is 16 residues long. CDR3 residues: CALGEQQNWGISKLIF. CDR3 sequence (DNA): TGTGCTCTTGGGGAACAACAAAACTGGGGGATCTCGAAACTCATCTTT.

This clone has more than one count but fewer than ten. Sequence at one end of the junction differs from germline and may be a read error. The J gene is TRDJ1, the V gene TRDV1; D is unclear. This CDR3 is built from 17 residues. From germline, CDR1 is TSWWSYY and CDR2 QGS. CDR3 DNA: TGTGCTCTTGGGGAGGCCGGTCTCCTGTTCTCCGCCGATAAACTCATCTTC. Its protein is CALGEAGLLFSADKLIF.

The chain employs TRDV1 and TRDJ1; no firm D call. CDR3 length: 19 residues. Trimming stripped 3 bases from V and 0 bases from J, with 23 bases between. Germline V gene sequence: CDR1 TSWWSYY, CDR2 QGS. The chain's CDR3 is CALGDPPPHSQSYTDKLIF. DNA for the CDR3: TGTGCTCTTGGGGACCCCCCTCCCCATTCCCAGTCGTACACCGATAAACTCATCTTT.

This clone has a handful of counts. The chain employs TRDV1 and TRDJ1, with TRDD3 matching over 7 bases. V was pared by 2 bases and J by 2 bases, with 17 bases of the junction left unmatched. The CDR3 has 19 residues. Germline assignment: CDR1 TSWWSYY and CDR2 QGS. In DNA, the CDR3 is TGTGCTCTTGGGGAAGTTAACGACTCTGGGGGGCAAGGGACCGATAAACTCATCTTT. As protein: CALGEVNDSGGQGTDKLIF.